This T cell receptor beta chain was documented in a study of blood T cell repertoires in COVID-19. Assay used: immunoSEQ multiplex PCR; TCRdb lists only in-frame clones, some missing. This sample has fewer than 200,000 clones, with 88% found just once. This clone came up once. Germline CDR1 reads LGHNA; CDR2 reads YNFKEQ. The V end lost 0 bases, the J end lost 1 base, and 13 bases lay between the germline ends. This CDR3 region has 17 residues. The rearrangement uses TRBV4-2 and TRBJ2-1; a possible D gene is TRBD2 (7 bases). The sequencing sample was made of PBMCs or T cells enriched from blood (not recorded which). The receptor was isolated from a young woman who had recovered from COVID-19. As DNA, the CDR3 is TGTGCCAGCAGCCAAGATTGGGGGGGGGCTTCCTACAATGAGCAGTTCTTC. Translated, it gives CASSQDWGGASYNEQFF.